Sequencing of this T cell receptor (beta chain) was carried out in a study of shared T cell receptors in the human thymus. V shed 2 bases, J shed 3 bases, and the junction held 6 bases outside the gene matches. This CDR3 spans 15 amino acids. CDR1 is MNHNY and CDR2 is SVGAGI in the germline V gene (reference sequence). This table comes from immunoSEQ multiplex PCR, and its TCRdb copy is limited to in-frame clones, with some not included. In the table there are hundreds of thousands of clones, roughly 90% of which are singletons. The same data also went into a second study, on human thymus T cells.

The genes are TRBV6-6 and TRBJ2-7; TRBD1 aligns across 8 bases. Specimen: thymocytes. The sequence came from a boy younger than two with a congenital heart defect. The CDR3 DNA is TGTGCCAGCAGTTACGACAGGGGACTCAACTACGAGCAGTACTTC. It codes for CASSYDRGLNYEQYF.